A single sample is the source of the 5 T cell receptor beta chains below, sequenced in a study of vaccination and CD4 T cells after COVID-19. Treatment indicated: approximately nine-day PBMC culture with coronavirus spike peptide pools or control peptides (ViraFEST assay). Their specific antigens are unknown. With the Oncomine TCR Beta short-read assay, DNA from cultured CD4+ T cells was sequenced. TCRdb reprocessed the PCR reads with MiXCR, giving one entry per CDR3 protein. Of over 10,000 distinct CDR3 sequences listed, just under 80% are singletons. Sequences were obtained from CD4+ T cells from blood, cultured in vitro. These receptors were taken from a human donor who had recovered from COVID-19.

This clonotype was recorded a few times. The chain couples TRBV20-1 to TRBJ1-5, with TRBD1 matching 7 bases. The CDR3 runs to 14 residues. The J segment lost 1 base and the V segment lost 6 bases, leaving 6 bases of the junction unmatched. Germline V gene data show CDR1 as DFQATT and CDR2 as SNEGSKA (reference sequence). CDR3 in DNA: TGCAGTGCCCAGACAGGGATGAGCAATCAGCCCCAGCATTTT. Protein: CSAQTGMSNQPQHF.

The chain couples TRBV7-9 to TRBJ1-2, with 7 bases matching TRBD1. J lost 6 bases, V lost 3 bases, and 4 bases had no gene match. Germline loops: CDR1 SEHNR, CDR2 FQNEAQ (reference sequence). The CDR3 runs to 13 residues. The CDR3, as DNA: TGTGCCAGCAGCTTGTTACAGGGGCATGGCTACACCTTC. Translated: CASSLLQGHGYTF. The full variable domain, its missing parts supplied by reference TRBV7-9 and TRBJ1-2, is DTGVSQNPRHKITKRGQNVTFRCDPISEHNRLYWYRQTLGQGPEFLTYFQNEAQLEKSRLLSDRFSAERPKGSFSTLEIQRTEQGDSAMYLCASSLLQGHGYTFGSGTRLTVV.

This clonotype came up a few times. The chain employs TRBV20-1 and TRBJ1-5; the match to TRBD1 covers 7 bases. Germline V gene sequence: CDR1 DFQATT, CDR2 SNEGSKA (reference sequence). The J segment lost 1 base and the V segment lost 4 bases, leaving 7 bases of the junction unmatched. This CDR3 contains 15 residues. The chain's CDR3 is CSATDRVGSNQPQHF. As DNA, the CDR3 is TGCAGTGCTACCGACAGGGTCGGGAGCAATCAGCCCCAGCATTTT.

J is TRBJ1-2 and V is TRBV2; D ambiguous. This CDR3 is 15 amino acids long. V lost 3 bases to trimming and J lost 1 base, with 12 bases between them. The V gene's germline CDR1 is SNHLY and CDR2 FYNNEI. The CDR3 loop is CASSDGGRNNYGYTF. Here the CDR3 DNA reads TGTGCCAGCAGTGATGGTGGCCGTAATAACTATGGCTACACCTTC.

The V call is TRBV20-1, the J call TRBJ2-7; 11 bases line up with TRBD2. The germline gives CDR1 DFQATT, CDR2 SNEGSKA (reference sequence). This CDR3 has 14 amino acids. V lost 6 bases and J lost 0; bases outside the gene matches: 4. In nucleotides, the CDR3 is TGCAGTGCCCGGACTAGCGGGTTCTCCTACGAGCAGTACTTC. Translation gives CSARTSGFSYEQYF.